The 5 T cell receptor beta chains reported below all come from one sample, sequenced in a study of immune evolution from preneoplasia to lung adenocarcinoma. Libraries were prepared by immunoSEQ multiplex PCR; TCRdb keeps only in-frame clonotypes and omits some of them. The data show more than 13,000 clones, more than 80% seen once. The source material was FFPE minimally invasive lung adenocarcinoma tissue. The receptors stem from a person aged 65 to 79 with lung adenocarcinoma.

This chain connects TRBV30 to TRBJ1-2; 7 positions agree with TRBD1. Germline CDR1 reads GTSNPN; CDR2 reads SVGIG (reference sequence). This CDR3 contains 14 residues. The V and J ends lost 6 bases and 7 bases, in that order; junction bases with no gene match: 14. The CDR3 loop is CACYTGVSEAGYTF. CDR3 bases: TGTGCCTGCTACACAGGGGTCTCTGAAGCTGGCTACACCTTC.

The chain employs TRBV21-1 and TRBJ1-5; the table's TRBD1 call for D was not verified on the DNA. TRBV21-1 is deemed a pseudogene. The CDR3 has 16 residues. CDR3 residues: CASSKWGQGECQPQHF. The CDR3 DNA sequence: TGTGCCAGCAGCAAATGGGGACAGGGTGAGTGTCAGCCCCAGCATTTT.

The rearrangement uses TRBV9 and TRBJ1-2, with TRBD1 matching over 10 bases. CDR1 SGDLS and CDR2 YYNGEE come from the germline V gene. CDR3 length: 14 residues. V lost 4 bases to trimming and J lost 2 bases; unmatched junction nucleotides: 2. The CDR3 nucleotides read TGTGCCAGCAGCAGACAGGGGGCCAACTATGGCTACACCTTC. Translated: CASSRQGANYGYTF.

Here the CDR3 DNA reads TGTGCCAGCAGCTTAGGCGCTAGCGGGTACGAGCAGTACTTC. Amino acids: CASSLGASGYEQYF. This chain uses TRBV11-2 with TRBJ2-5, with TRBD2 matching 8 bases. The DNA end lines up better with TRBJ2-7; the J call may be wrong. The CDR3 loop spans 14 amino acids. From germline, CDR1 is SGHAT and CDR2 FQNNGV.

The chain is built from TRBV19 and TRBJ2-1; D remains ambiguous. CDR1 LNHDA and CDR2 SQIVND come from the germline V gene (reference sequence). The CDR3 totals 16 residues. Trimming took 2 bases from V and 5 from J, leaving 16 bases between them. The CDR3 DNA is TGTGCCAGTAGTATAAACCGGGTACAGCTCCACAATGAGCAGTTCTTC. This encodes CASSINRVQLHNEQFF. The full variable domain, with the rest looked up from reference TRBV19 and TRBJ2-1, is DGGITQSPKYLFRKEGQNVTLSCEQNLNHDAMYWYRQDPGQGLRLIYYSQIVNDFQKGDIAEGYSVSREKKESFPLTVTSAQKNPTAFYLCASSINRVQLHNEQFFGPGTRLTVL.